This TCR beta chain was identified during a study of cytomegalovirus exposure and HLA in healthy donors. As to this clone: Its cognate antigen is unknown.

General study findings and limits: The classifier, whose performance was assessed in both the original and validation cohorts, reportedly diagnosed cytomegalovirus status with high specificity and sensitivity. It was in a later analysis that TCR association rates were seen to vary by HLA locus, highest for DRB1 and lowest for HLA-C.

Germline V gene sequence: CDR1 GTSNPN, CDR2 SVGIG (reference sequence). V was clipped by 0 bases and J by 9 bases, with 6 bases between them. This CDR3 is 12 amino acids long. Use of 60 Vbeta and 13 Jbeta primers characterized the PCR. Clones were read by immunoSEQ multiplex PCR, and TCRdb kept only the in-frame ones, dropping some. The data show roughly 150,000 clones, about three quarters seen once. This rearrangement joins TRBV30 to TRBJ1-6; D unclear. The specimen sequenced was PBMCs. The origin of this receptor is a woman aged 25 to 45 in good health and CMV-seronegative. The CDR3: CAWSVLPSPLHF. CDR3 nucleotide sequence: TGTGCCTGGAGTGTACTTCCTTCACCCCTCCACTTT.